These T cell receptor beta chains were read from a single sample in a study of beta chain features in type 1 diabetes. Assay used: immunoSEQ multiplex PCR; TCRdb lists only in-frame clones, some missing. The table lists approximately 37,000 clones, approximately 60% of them singletons. The sample consisted of Tregs from blood. Every receptor here comes from a woman aged 25 to 39 in good health. Both conserved end residues are part of each CDR3.

v_gene | CDR3aa
TRBV5-1 | CASSVRQGLDEQYF
TRBV25-1 | CASTRGGPDTQYF
TRBV6-6 | CASSRTGDAIYGYTF
TRBV6-7 | CASSSSPGRANEQFF
TRBV7-2 | CASSLSTGWTEAFF
TRBV19 | CASGAGMVGELFF
TRBV19 | CASSIVLAGLTGELFF
TRBV7-8 | CASRTSGGRSTDTQYF
TRBV5-4 | CASSLEGTDTQYF
TRBV28 | CASSYTGGRWETQYF
TRBV5-4 | CASSFPSSGANVLTF
TRBV5-1 | CASSNTNQQFF
TRBV29-1 | CSVPTGTANYGYTF
TRBV4-2 | CASSQGQTNYGYTF
TRBV6-6 | CASSLLDYEQYF
TRBV7-9 | CASTDTGREDTQYF
TRBV7-2 | CASSYLAGAGEQYF
TRBV30 | CAWSVGLLNTGELFF
TRBV18 | CASSPDDRGTGNTIYF
TRBV2 | CASSVGQVNTGELFF
TRBV19 | CASSIDRGRTYEQYF
TRBV6-6 | CASINSGAAYEQYF
TRBV7-8 | CASNPSGFYNEQFF
TRBV18 | CASSPSYVGSSYEQYF
TRBV6-5 | CASSNPGGSYEQYF
TRBV29-1 | CSVERTAYNEQFF
TRBV28 | CASSRAGPQVAENQPQHF
TRBV15 | CATSSPHRKWGSSTDTQYF
TRBV29-1 | CSVELGQGWGGYTF
TRBV7-2 | CASSVNRGGYEQYF
TRBV7-9 | CASSAIRGQGASGELFF
TRBV5-4 | CASSLGLQGSEQFF
TRBV7-4 | CASSLVPRGSNIQYF
TRBV7-9 | CASSLGPALKETQYF
TRBV19 | CASSIQGDEQYF